This T cell receptor beta chain was documented in a study of CD8 T cells in Susac syndrome. Random hexamers primed reverse transcription of roughly 0.45 to 1 ug RNA. The immunoSEQ assay covered 54 Vbeta and 13 Jbeta segments for CDR3. Using its own MiXCR run on the immunoSEQ multiplex PCR reads, TCRdb lists one record per CDR3 protein. The sample has 150,000 to 200,000 distinct CDR3 sequences, roughly 96% seen once. This clonotype has only one observation. The study sequenced TCR beta in blood CD8+ and CD4+ T cells. The CDR3 extends over 13 amino acids. Germline values: CDR1 DFQATT, CDR2 SNEGSKA (reference sequence). V lost 4 bases and J 1 base, leaving 9 bases between the germline ends.

The receptor was derived from a human donor with multiple sclerosis. The rearrangement links TRBV20-1 to TRBJ2-3; D gene ambiguous. The sample comprised CD4+ T cells from PBMCs. This chain's CDR3 is CSAIPGGTDTQYF. The CDR3 nucleotides are TGCAGTGCTATACCAGGCGGCACAGATACGCAGTATTTT.